This TCR beta chain was captured by sequencing in a study of blood T cell repertoires in COVID-19. As originally analysed: The assay estimated nucleated cells by amplifying reference gene primers. Repertoires were generated with immunoSEQ multiplex PCR, while TCRdb's copy carries only in-frame clones and drops some. The DNA was the basis for D and trimming; V, J and clone size are from that table. The sample has about 150,000 clones, around 83% seen once. J was trimmed by 4 bases and V by 5 bases; bases with no gene match: 6. Per germline, CDR1 SGHVS and CDR2 FNYEAQ. This CDR3 is 16 amino acids long. This clone was picked up a small number of times.

The chain has TRBV7-6 and TRBJ2-3; 13 bases fit TRBD2. The sequenced sample was peripheral blood. The source of this sequence is a woman aged 60-75 years with COVID-19, enrolled during active disease. CDR3 sequence reads: CASSVGLAGVADTQYF. For the CDR3, the DNA is TGTGCCAGCAGCGTAGGACTAGCGGGAGTCGCAGATACGCAGTATTTT. Supplemented by reference TRBV7-6 and TRBJ2-3, the full variable domain reads GAGVSQSPRYKVTKRGQDVALRCDPISGHVSLYWYRQALGQGPEFLTYFNYEAQQDKSGLPNDRFSAERPEGSISTLTIQRTEQRDSAMYRCASSVGLAGVADTQYFGPGTRLTVL.